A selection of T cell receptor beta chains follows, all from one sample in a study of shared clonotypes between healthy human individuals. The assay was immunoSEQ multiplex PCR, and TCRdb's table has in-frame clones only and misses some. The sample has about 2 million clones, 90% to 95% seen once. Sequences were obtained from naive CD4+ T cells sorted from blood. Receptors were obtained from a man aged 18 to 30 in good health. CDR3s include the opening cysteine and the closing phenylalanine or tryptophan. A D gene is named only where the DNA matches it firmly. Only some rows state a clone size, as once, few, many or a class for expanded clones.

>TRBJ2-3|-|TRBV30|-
CAWSDGRWDTQYF
TGTGCCTGGAGTGATGGGCGGTGGGATACGCAGTATTTT
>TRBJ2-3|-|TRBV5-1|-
CASSLDNGGPDTQYF
TGCGCCAGCAGCTTAGATAATGGTGGGCCAGATACGCAGTATTTT
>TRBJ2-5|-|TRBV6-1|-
CASGGPVAIETQYF
TGTGCCAGCGGTGGGCCCGTGGCGATTGAGACCCAGTACTTC
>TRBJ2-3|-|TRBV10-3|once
CAISPGPSFIKGDTQYF
TGTGCCATTTCGCCGGGGCCTTCCTTTATCAAAGGGGATACGCAGTATTTT
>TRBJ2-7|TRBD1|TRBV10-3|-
CAISDTDRDSSYEQYF
TGTGCCATCAGTGACACTGACCGGGACAGCTCCTACGAGCAGTACTTC
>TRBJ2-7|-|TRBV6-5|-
CASGKGLSYEQYF
TGTGCCAGCGGCAAGGGGCTGTCCTACGAGCAGTACTTC
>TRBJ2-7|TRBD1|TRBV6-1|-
CASSEGFTGTGFYEQYF
TGTGCCAGCAGTGAAGGCTTCACCGGGACAGGGTTTTACGAGCAGTACTTC
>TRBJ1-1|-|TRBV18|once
CASSSTSGNTEAFF
TGTGCCAGCTCATCGACAAGCGGAAACACTGAAGCTTTCTTT
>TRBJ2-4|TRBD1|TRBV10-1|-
CASSVTGGNIQYF
TGCGCCAGCAGTGTGACAGGGGGAAACATTCAGTACTTC
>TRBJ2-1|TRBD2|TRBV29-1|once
CSGLKHGTIKGNEQFF
TGCAGCGGACTTAAACACGGGACTATTAAGGGCAATGAGCAGTTCTTC
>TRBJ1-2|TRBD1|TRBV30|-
CAWDRDRDNYGYTF
TGTGCCTGGGACCGGGACAGGGATAACTATGGCTACACCTTC
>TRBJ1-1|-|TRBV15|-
CATAGGLGQTNTEAFF
TGTGCCACCGCTGGGGGGCTAGGACAGACGAACACTGAAGCTTTCTTT
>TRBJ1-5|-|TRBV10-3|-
CAISESEGANQPQHF
TGTGCCATCAGTGAGTCGGAAGGGGCCAATCAGCCCCAGCATTTT
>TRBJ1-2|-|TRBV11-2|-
CASSLFGLQVGGRDYGYTF
TGTGCCAGCAGCTTATTTGGTTTGCAGGTGGGGGGAAGGGACTATGGCTACACCTTC
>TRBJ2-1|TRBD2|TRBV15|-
CATSRPTGTSYEQFF
TGTGCCACCAGCAGACCTACCGGGACTAGCTACGAGCAGTTCTTC
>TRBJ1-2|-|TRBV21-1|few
CASSKGTLAGGYTF
TGTGCCAGCAGCAAAGGGACCCTCGCGGGGGGCTACACCTTC
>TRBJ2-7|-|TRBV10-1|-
CASSESRGRANPTSYEQYF
TGCGCCAGCAGTGAGTCGAGGGGAAGGGCAAATCCTACATCCTACGAGCAGTACTTC
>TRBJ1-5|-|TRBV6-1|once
CASSDLGPQTHQPQHF
TGTGCCAGCAGTGACCTCGGGCCCCAAACCCATCAGCCCCAGCATTTT
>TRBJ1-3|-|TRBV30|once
CALGGGTGTIYF
TGTGCCCTCGGGGGGGGGACGGGCACCATATATTTT
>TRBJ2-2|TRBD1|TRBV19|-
CASSHQGVNTGELFF
TGTGCCAGTAGTCACCAGGGGGTGAACACCGGGGAGCTGTTTTTT
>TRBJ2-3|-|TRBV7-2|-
CASSLLATVTDTQYF
TGTGCCAGCAGCTTGCTAGCAACCGTCACAGATACGCAGTATTTT
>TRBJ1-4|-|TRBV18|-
CASSLEGEKLFF
TGTGCCAGCTCATTAGAGGGAGAAAAACTGTTTTTT
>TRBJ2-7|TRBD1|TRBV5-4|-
CASSSGGTGIDEQYF
TGTGCCAGCAGCTCGGGCGGGACAGGAATCGACGAGCAGTACTTC
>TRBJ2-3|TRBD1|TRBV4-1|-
CASSPSGTGDTQYF
TGCGCCAGCAGCCCATCCGGGACAGGGGATACGCAGTATTTT
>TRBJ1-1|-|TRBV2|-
CASWGRGTEAFF
TGTGCCAGCTGGGGACGGGGGACTGAAGCTTTCTTT
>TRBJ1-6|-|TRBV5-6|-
CASSLRTTNSPLHF
TGTGCCAGCAGCTTGCGGACGACCAATTCACCCCTCCACTTT
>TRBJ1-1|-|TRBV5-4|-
CASSSDSLNTEAFF
TGTGCCAGCAGCTCGGACAGCCTGAACACTGAAGCTTTCTTT
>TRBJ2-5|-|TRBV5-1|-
CASSLDRVETQYF
TGCGCCAGCAGCTTGGACAGGGTGGAGACCCAGTACTTC